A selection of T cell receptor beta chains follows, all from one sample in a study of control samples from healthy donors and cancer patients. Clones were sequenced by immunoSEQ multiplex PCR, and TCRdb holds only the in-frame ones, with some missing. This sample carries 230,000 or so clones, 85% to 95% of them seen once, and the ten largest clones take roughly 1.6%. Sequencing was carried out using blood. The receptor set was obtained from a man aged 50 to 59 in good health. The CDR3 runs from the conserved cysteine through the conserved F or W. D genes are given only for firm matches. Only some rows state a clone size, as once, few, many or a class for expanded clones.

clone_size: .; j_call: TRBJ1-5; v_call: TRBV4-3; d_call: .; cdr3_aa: CASSQDHQETQPQHF; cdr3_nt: TGCGCCAGCAGCCAAGATCACCAGGAAACGCAGCCCCAGCATTTT
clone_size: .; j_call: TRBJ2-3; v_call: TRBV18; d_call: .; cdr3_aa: CASSPLRGTDTQYF; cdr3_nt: TGTGCCAGCTCACCGTTGAGAGGCACAGATACGCAGTATTTT
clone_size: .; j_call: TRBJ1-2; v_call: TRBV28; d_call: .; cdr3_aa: CASRPPGRPSNYGYTF; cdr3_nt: TGTGCCAGCAGACCCCCGGGACGGCCATCTAACTATGGCTACACCTTC
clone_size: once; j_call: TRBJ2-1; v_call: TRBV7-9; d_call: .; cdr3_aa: CASSWSGNEQFF; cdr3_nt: TGTGCCAGCAGCTGGAGCGGAAATGAGCAGTTCTTC
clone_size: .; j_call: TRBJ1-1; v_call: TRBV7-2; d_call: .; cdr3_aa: CASSFRWNTEAFF; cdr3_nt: TGTGCCAGCAGCTTTCGGTGGAACACTGAAGCTTTCTTT
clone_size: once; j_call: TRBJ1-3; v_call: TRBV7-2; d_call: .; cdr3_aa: CASSAQGTGNTIYF; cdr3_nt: TGTGCCAGCAGCGCCCAGGGCACTGGAAACACCATATATTTT
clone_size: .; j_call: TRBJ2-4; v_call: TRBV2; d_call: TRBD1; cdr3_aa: CASSPPDRGEADIQYF; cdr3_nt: TGTGCCAGCAGCCCACCGGACAGGGGGGAAGCGGACATTCAGTACTTC
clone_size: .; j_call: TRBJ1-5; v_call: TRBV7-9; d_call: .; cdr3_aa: CASSFGPEPQHF; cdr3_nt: TGTGCCAGCAGCTTTGGACCCGAGCCCCAGCATTTT
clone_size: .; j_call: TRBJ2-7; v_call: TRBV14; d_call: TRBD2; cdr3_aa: CASSQGTSGGVRFYEQYF; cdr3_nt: TGTGCCAGCAGCCAAGGGACTAGCGGGGGTGTACGTTTCTACGAGCAGTACTTC
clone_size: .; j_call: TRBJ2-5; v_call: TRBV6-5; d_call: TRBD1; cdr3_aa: CASGQGKETQYF; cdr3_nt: TGTGCCAGCGGACAGGGGAAAGAGACCCAGTACTTC
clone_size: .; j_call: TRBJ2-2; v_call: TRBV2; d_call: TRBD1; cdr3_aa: CASRGQANTGELFF; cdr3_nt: TGTGCCAGCAGGGGACAGGCGAACACCGGGGAGCTGTTTTTT
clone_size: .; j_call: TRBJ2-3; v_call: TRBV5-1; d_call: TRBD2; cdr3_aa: CASSILAARGTDTQYF; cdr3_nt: TGCGCCAGCAGCATCCTAGCGGCAAGAGGCACAGATACGCAGTATTTT
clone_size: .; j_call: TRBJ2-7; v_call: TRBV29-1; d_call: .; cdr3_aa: CSVEGGGGIYEQYF; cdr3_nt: TGCAGCGTTGAAGGAGGCGGCGGGATCTACGAGCAGTACTTC
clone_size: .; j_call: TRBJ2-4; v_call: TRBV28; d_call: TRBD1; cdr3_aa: CASSVSRTGGTIQYF; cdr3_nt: TGTGCCAGCAGTGTCTCAAGGACAGGGGGAACCATTCAGTACTTC
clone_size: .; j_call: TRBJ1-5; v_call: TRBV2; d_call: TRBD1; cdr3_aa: CASRGDIRDRGSNQPQHF; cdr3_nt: TGTGCCAGCAGGGGAGACATTAGGGACAGGGGTAGCAATCAGCCCCAGCATTTT
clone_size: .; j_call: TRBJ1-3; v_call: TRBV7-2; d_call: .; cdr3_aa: CASSLQGSTIYF; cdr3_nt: TGTGCCAGCAGCTTGCAGGGCAGCACCATATATTTT
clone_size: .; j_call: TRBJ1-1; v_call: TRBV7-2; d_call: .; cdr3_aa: CASSLYGPNTEAFF; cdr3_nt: TGTGCCAGCAGCTTATACGGCCCGAACACTGAAGCTTTCTTT
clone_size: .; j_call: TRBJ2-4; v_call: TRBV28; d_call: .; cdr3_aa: CASSFNKNIQYF; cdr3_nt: TGTGCCAGCAGTTTCAATAAAAACATTCAGTACTTC
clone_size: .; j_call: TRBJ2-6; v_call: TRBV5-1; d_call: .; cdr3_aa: CASSPTGSGANVLTF; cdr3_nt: TGCGCCAGCAGCCCCACGGGCTCTGGGGCCAACGTCCTGACTTTC
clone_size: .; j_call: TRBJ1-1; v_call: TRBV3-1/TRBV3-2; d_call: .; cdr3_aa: CASSQRTGHTEAFF; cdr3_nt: TGTGCCAGCAGCCAACGTACAGGGCACACTGAAGCTTTCTTT
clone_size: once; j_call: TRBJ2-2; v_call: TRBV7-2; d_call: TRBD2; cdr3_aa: CASSPRGGITGELFF; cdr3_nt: TGTGCCAGCAGTCCTCGGGGGGGCATCACCGGGGAGCTGTTTTTT
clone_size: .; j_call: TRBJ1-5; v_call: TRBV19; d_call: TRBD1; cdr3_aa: CASNKDREGQPQHF; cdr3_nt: TGTGCCAGTAATAAGGACAGGGAAGGACAGCCCCAGCATTTT
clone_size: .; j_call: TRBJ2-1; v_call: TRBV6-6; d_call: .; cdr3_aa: CASRSDRGRAYNEQFF; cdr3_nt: TGTGCCAGCAGATCCGATCGGGGCAGGGCGTACAATGAGCAGTTCTTC
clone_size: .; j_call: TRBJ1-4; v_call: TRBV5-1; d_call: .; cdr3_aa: CASSPGDGHRGFF; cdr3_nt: TGCGCCAGCAGCCCGGGGGACGGCCACCGAGGGTTTTTT
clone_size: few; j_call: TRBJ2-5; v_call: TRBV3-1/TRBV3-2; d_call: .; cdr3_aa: CASSQDQGGAVTQYF; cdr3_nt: TGTGCCAGCAGCCAAGACCAGGGGGGCGCGGTGACCCAGTACTTC
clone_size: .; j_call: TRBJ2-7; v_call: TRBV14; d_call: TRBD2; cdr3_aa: CASSLSGGSEQYF; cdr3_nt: TGTGCCAGCAGTCTTAGCGGGGGATCTGAGCAGTACTTC
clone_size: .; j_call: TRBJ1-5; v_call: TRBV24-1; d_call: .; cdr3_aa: CATSLSGEGNQPQHF; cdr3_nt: TGTGCCACCAGTCTCTCCGGCGAAGGCAATCAGCCCCAGCATTTT
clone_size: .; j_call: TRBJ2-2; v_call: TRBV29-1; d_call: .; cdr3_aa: CSAGNSVLFF; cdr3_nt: TGCAGCGCAGGGAATTCAGTGCTGTTTTTT
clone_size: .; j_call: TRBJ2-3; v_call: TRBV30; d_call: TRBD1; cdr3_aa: CACGTVTDTQYF; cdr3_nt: TGTGCCTGTGGGACAGTCACAGATACGCAGTATTTT
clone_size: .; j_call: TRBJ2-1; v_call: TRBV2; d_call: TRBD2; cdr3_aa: CASSGPGERGGPYNEQFF; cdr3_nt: TGTGCCAGCAGTGGCCCCGGAGAACGCGGGGGGCCCTACAATGAGCAGTTCTTC